The clone carrying this TCR beta chain occurred many times. The gene names given are mouse names. The read ends 4 residues early relative to the CDR3; the germline J gene fills the gap. This record comes from a study of CD8+ T cells in alopecia areata. Trimming removed 1 base from V and 0 bases from J; junction bases left unmatched: 7. This CDR3 region has 17 residues. Germline values: CDR1 NSHNY, CDR2 SYGAGN. Following RNA extraction, reverse transcription yielded cDNA that acted as the sequencing template. The table came from immunoSEQ multiplex PCR; TCRdb's copy has only in-frame clones and leaves some out. The specimen has 3,100 or so clones, none found just once.

The receptor was derived from a C3H/HeJ mouse with alopecia areata. The strain is characterized by the MHC haplotype H2-k. Sequencing was carried out using lesional skin. The chain recombines TRBV13-1 with TRBJ2-4; 8 bases line up with TRBD2. CDR3 sequence: CASSDPDWGSSQNTLYF. The CDR3 DNA, read in part, is TGTGCCAGCAGTGATCCCGACTGGGGCTCTAGTCAAAAC.